This TCR beta chain was identified during a study of radiotherapy plus CTLA-4 blockade in lung cancer. Findings and limits, study-wide: Clones of tumor-derived TCRs expanded in blood after radiotherapy plus ipilimumab. Reports identified early blood T cell clone dynamics, with interferon-beta, as the best response predictor.

Chemo-refractory metastatic non-small-cell lung cancer patients were treated with focal radiation plus CTLA-4 blockade with ipilimumab. This clone came up once. What it binds is unknown. Measured with immunoSEQ multiplex PCR; TCRdb has only the in-frame clones, and not every one. The table lists tens of thousands of clones, around 80% of them singletons. The receptor was isolated from a human donor with non-small cell lung cancer who had a partial response to radiotherapy plus ipilimumab. The sample consisted of peripheral blood, taken from a patient treated with radiotherapy plus ipilimumab.

The CDR3 DNA reads TGTGCCAGCAGTCTACTCGACAGGGGCGCCGGCTACACCTTC. This sequence encodes CASSLLDRGAGYTF. The chain employs TRBV27 and TRBJ1-2, with 8 bases aligning to TRBD1. This CDR3 region has 14 residues. The V gene's germline CDR1 is MNHEY and CDR2 SMNVEV (reference sequence). V lost 5 bases to trimming and J lost 8 bases; unmatched junction nucleotides: 10.